The next 31 T cell receptor beta chains were all read from a single sample in a study of OX40 agonist ivuxolimab in advanced cancers. Here immunoSEQ multiplex PCR was the method, and the copy in TCRdb shows in-frame clones only, minus some. The data contain tens of thousands of clones, 80% to 90% of them seen just once; the ten biggest clones take up 14%. The material sequenced was CD4+ or CD8+ T cells sorted from blood, taken in a trial of the OX40 agonist ivuxolimab. The receptors were gathered from an adult with an advanced solid tumor such as melanoma, head and neck, liver or kidney cancer.

In nucleotides, the CDR3 is TGTGCCAGCAGTGGAGCACTCTCCTACGAGCAGTACTTC. It is translated as CASSGALSYEQYF. This sequence joins TRBV2 and TRBJ2-7; D unresolved. Trimming stripped 4 bases from V and 0 bases from J, with 7 bases between. CDR1 is SNHLY and CDR2 is FYNNEI in the germline V gene. This CDR3 is built from 13 residues.

The chain combines TRBV27 with TRBJ2-1; the match to TRBD2 covers 10 bases. Germline trimming cut 10 bases from V and 6 bases from J; bases unmatched to any gene: 9. Looked up from germline, CDR1 is MNHEY and CDR2 is SMNVEV (reference sequence). The CDR3 covers 14 residues. CDR3 loop: CATGIAGGSNEQFF. As DNA, the CDR3 is TGTGCCACCGGGATAGCGGGGGGATCCAATGAGCAGTTCTTC.

The rearrangement links TRBV27 to TRBJ2-1; 9 nucleotides line up with TRBD2. Germline CDR1 is MNHEY and CDR2 is SMNVEV (reference sequence). V lost 7 bases to trimming and J lost 2 bases; unmatched junction nucleotides: 3. This CDR3 is 14 amino acids long. The DNA of the CDR3 is TGTGCCAGCAATCTAGCGGGGACCTACAATGAGCAGTTCTTC. It translates to CASNLAGTYNEQFF.

The CDR3, as DNA: TGTGCCAGCAGCTTAACTACTAGCCCCGATGAAGCTTTCTTT. This encodes CASSLTTSPDEAFF. The chain uses TRBV5-5 and TRBJ1-1, with D uncertain. V lost 2 bases, J lost 7 bases, and 15 bases lay in between. This CDR3 spans 14 amino acids. Germline V lookup: CDR1 SGHKS, CDR2 YYEKEE (reference sequence).

The chain carries TRBV7-9 and TRBJ1-2, with D possibly being TRBD1 (6 bases). The germline V and J ends were trimmed by 5 bases and 0 bases, with 16 bases remaining between them. CDR3 length: 16 amino acids. In germline, CDR1 is SEHNR, CDR2 FQNEAQ (reference sequence). The CDR3 DNA reads TGTGCCAGCAGCCCTACCCGGACAGATACTAACTATGGCTACACCTTC. It yields the protein CASSPTRTDTNYGYTF.

The V call is TRBV5-8, the J call TRBJ2-3, with D perhaps matching TRBD2 (6 bases). V lost 4 bases and J lost 1, with 10 bases in between. From germline, CDR1 is SGHTS and CDR2 YDEGEE. This CDR3 is built from 14 residues. As DNA, the CDR3 is TGTGCCAGCAGCCTTAGCGGTGGCACAGATACGCAGTATTTT. Encoded protein: CASSLSGGTDTQYF. The full variable domain, in which reference TRBV5-8 and TRBJ2-3 provide the parts outside the CDR3, is EAGVTQSPTHLIKTRGQQATLRCSPISGHTSVYWYQQALGLGLQFLLWYDEGEERNRGNFPPRFSGRQFPNYSSELNVNALELEDSALYLCASSLSGGTDTQYFGPGTRLTVL.

This chain uses TRBV7-8 with TRBJ1-1; no clear D. Germline lookup yields CDR1 SGHVS and CDR2 FQNEAQ. This CDR3 has 15 amino acids. Trimming cost V 3 bases and J 1 base, with 12 bases left between them. CDR3 in DNA: TGTGCCAGCAGCTTCCCCCTCAGTGGGAACACTGAAGCTTTCTTT. As protein: CASSFPLSGNTEAFF.

The chain joins TRBV30 to TRBJ2-7; 9 bases agree with TRBD1. J lost 6 bases, V lost 5 bases, and 8 bases had no gene match. The CDR3 spans 13 residues. Germline CDR1 GTSNPN, CDR2 SVGIG (reference sequence). CDR3 protein: CAWEQGAPGEQYF. The DNA for the CDR3 is TGTGCCTGGGAACAGGGGGCCCCCGGCGAGCAGTACTTC.

The chain couples TRBV7-8 to TRBJ2-3; maybe TRBD1 (7 bases). Germline V gene data show CDR1 as SGHVS and CDR2 as FQNEAQ. The V and J ends lost 1 base and 2 bases respectively, with 25 bases between them. The CDR3 consists of 20 residues. The CDR3 DNA follows: TGTGCCAGCAGCTTAGAGGAGGGGGCGCCTAAGGGGCCTAACACAGATACGCAGTATTTT. Translating it yields CASSLEEGAPKGPNTDTQYF.

The V gene is TRBV7-6, the J gene TRBJ2-4, with D perhaps TRBD1 or TRBD2 (5 bases each). Germline V gene sequence: CDR1 SGHVS, CDR2 FNYEAQ. Trimming cost V 8 bases and J 9 bases, with 14 bases left between them. CDR3 length equals 12 residues. This CDR3 is CASAGTGSIQYF. The CDR3 nucleotides read TGTGCCAGCGCCGGGACCGGAAGCATTCAGTACTTC.

This clone was seen more than once but under ten times. The chain employs TRBV5-4 and TRBJ2-1; 8 positions agree with TRBD1. The length of the CDR3 is 14 residues. Germline V CDR1 and CDR2: SGHNT, YYREEE (reference sequence). The junction had 10 bases not matched to a gene; V was cut back by 8 bases and J by 6 bases. The CDR3 protein is CASPAGQGFNEQFF. CDR3 nucleotide sequence: TGTGCCAGTCCGGCTGGACAGGGCTTCAATGAGCAGTTCTTC.

This sequence joins TRBV7-9 and TRBJ2-7, with a possible D match to TRBD2 (6 bases). V lost 4 bases and J 4 bases, leaving 20 bases between the germline ends. CDR1 is SEHNR and CDR2 is FQNEAQ in the germline V gene (reference sequence). The CDR3 has 16 amino acids. In DNA, the CDR3 is TGTGCCAGCAGCTCCGGTCGGAGGGCTTTTGGTTACGAGCAGTACTTC. This translates into CASSSGRRAFGYEQYF.

This clone was seen only a few times. J is TRBJ2-7 and V is TRBV9; 7 nucleotides agree with TRBD2. CDR1 is SGDLS, CDR2 YYNGEE, per germline. Trimming took 0 bases from V and 1 from J; bases not matched to a gene: 4. This CDR3 is built from 15 residues. CDR3 loop: CASSVDPSGSYEQYF. For the CDR3, the DNA is TGTGCCAGCAGCGTAGATCCTAGCGGATCCTACGAGCAGTACTTC.

V gene TRBV30 combines with J gene TRBJ1-5, with D tentatively TRBD1 (5 bases). This CDR3 has 17 residues. The germline CDR1 and CDR2 sequences are GTSNPN and SVGIG (reference sequence). V was pared by 0 bases and J by 4 bases, with 19 bases between. CDR3 sequence: CAWSVSGTRRRNQPQHF. In nucleotides, the CDR3 is TGTGCCTGGAGTGTTTCAGGGACCCGAAGGCGTAATCAGCCCCAGCATTTT.

J is TRBJ2-1 and V is TRBV15, with D tentatively TRBD2 (6 bases). CDR3 length equals 17 residues. The V end lost 0 bases, the J end lost 8 bases, and 20 bases lay between the germline ends. Germline V gene lookup returns CDR1 LNHNV and CDR2 YYDKDF (reference sequence). For the CDR3, the DNA is TGTGCCACCAGCAGAGATATTGCGGGACCCGTGGGCTATGAGCAGTTCTTC. This sequence encodes CATSRDIAGPVGYEQFF.

The chain links TRBV6-1 to TRBJ1-2; 7 nucleotides line up with TRBD1. The germline V gene has CDR1 MNHNS and CDR2 SASEGT. The CDR3 consists of 15 residues. The J segment lost 3 bases and the V segment lost 3 bases, leaving 7 bases of the junction unmatched. For the CDR3, the DNA is TGTGCCAGCAGTGAGAAGGGGGCGCGGTACTATGGCTACACCTTC. It specifies CASSEKGARYYGYTF.

A remark on this clone: Other DNA sequences of this sample code for an identical CDR3. The rearrangement links TRBV5-4 to TRBJ1-1; D may be TRBD1 (5 bases). Trimming shortened V by 3 bases and J by 4 bases, and 7 bases separated the two germline ends. This CDR3 is built from 12 residues. CDR1 and CDR2 from the germline V gene are SGHNT and YYREEE (reference sequence). The CDR3 here is CASSSGGTEAFF. In DNA form, the CDR3 reads TGTGCCAGCAGCTCCGGGGGCACTGAAGCTTTCTTT.

The gene calls are TRBV14 and TRBJ2-2; D is unresolved. V gave up 0 bases and J gave up 4 bases, with 6 bases separating them. Per the germline V gene, CDR1 is SGHDN and CDR2 is FVKESK. CDR3 length: 14 residues. CDR3 DNA: TGTGCCAGCAGCCAAGAAGACCTCACCGGGGAGCTGTTTTTT. This codes for CASSQEDLTGELFF.

The rearrangement joins TRBV5-6 to TRBJ1-1; D not certain. V was trimmed by 4 bases and J by 1 base, leaving 5 bases between them. This CDR3 contains 12 residues. Germline V gene data show CDR1 as SGHDT and CDR2 as YYEEEE. DNA for the CDR3: TGTGCCAGCAGCCCAGGGAACACTGAAGCTTTCTTT. Translation: CASSPGNTEAFF.

The chain carries TRBV5-1 and TRBJ2-5; 10 nucleotides line up with TRBD1. Germline assignment: CDR1 SGHRS and CDR2 YFSETQ. The trim removed 0 bases at V and 3 bases at J, leaving 14 bases unmatched. This CDR3 has 19 residues. The CDR3 sequence is CASSLAAGTGALGKETQYF. CDR3 nucleotides: TGCGCCAGCAGCTTGGCAGCCGGGACAGGGGCCCTCGGGAAAGAGACCCAGTACTTC.

This chain joins TRBV7-9 and TRBJ1-4, with D possibly TRBD1 on 6 matching bases. CDR1 is SEHNR and CDR2 is FQNEAQ in the germline V gene (reference sequence). The CDR3 extends over 14 amino acids. V dropped 4 bases and J dropped 8 bases, with 14 bases sitting between them. The CDR3 here is CASSSTGSREKLFF. The DNA of the CDR3 is TGTGCCAGCAGCTCTACAGGGAGTAGGGAAAAACTGTTTTTT.

The rearrangement joins TRBV27 to TRBJ1-5, with D unresolved. The CDR3 loop spans 14 amino acids. Germline values: CDR1 MNHEY, CDR2 SMNVEV (reference sequence). Trimming shortened V by 6 bases and J by 5 bases, and 14 bases separated the two germline ends. The CDR3 region has the DNA TGTGCCAGCAGCTCGGGCCTTATCGATCAGCCCCAGCATTTT. It yields the protein CASSSGLIDQPQHF.

This chain links TRBV7-9 with TRBJ2-7, with D unclear. Germline V gives CDR1 SEHNR, CDR2 FQNEAQ (reference sequence). The CDR3 spans 12 residues. V was shortened by 3 bases and J by 2 bases, with 5 bases between the two germline ends. CDR3 nucleotide sequence: TGTGCCAGCAGCTTTCTCCCCTACGAGCAGTACTTC. It is translated as CASSFLPYEQYF.

This clone was recorded only once. This chain uses TRBV27 with TRBJ2-7; perhaps TRBD1 as D (6 bases). Deletions cut 3 bases from V and 6 bases from J, with 15 bases between. The germline V gene encodes CDR1 MNHEY and CDR2 SMNVEV (reference sequence). The CDR3 covers 14 residues. The CDR3 reads CASSFTAGVSEQYF. CDR3 sequence (DNA): TGTGCCAGCAGTTTCACAGCAGGGGTCAGCGAGCAGTACTTC.

This clone was observed a single time. The chain combines TRBV5-1 with TRBJ2-1; tentatively, D is TRBD2 (7 bases). This CDR3 comprises 14 residues. CDR1 is SGHRS, CDR2 YFSETQ, per germline. Between the trimmed V and J ends, which lost 2 bases and 9 bases, there was a span of 15 bases. As DNA, the CDR3 is TGCGCCAGCAGCTTAGGAGGGGGGGCCAGTGAGCAGTTCTTC. Its protein product is CASSLGGGASEQFF.

The V and J genes are TRBV15 and TRBJ2-1; 8 bases agree with TRBD1. The CDR3 contains 15 residues. Germline lookup yields CDR1 LNHNV and CDR2 YYDKDF (reference sequence). The trim removed 5 bases at V and 5 bases at J, leaving 8 bases unmatched. CDR3 protein: CATSAPGQENNEQFF. The CDR3 region has the DNA TGTGCCACCAGCGCTCCGGGACAGGAGAACAATGAGCAGTTCTTC.

This sequence joins TRBV13 and TRBJ2-7, with TRBD1 matching over 7 bases. V lost 5 bases, J lost 2 bases, and 9 bases stayed unmatched. CDR3 length equals 15 residues. Germline-derived CDR1 and CDR2 are PRHDT and FYEKMQ (reference sequence). In DNA form, the CDR3 reads TGTGCCAGCAGCCAGACTCCGGGACAGACCTACGAGCAGTACTTC. Translation: CASSQTPGQTYEQYF.

The V call is TRBV7-3, the J call TRBJ2-1; maybe TRBD1 (6 bases). Trimming took off 5 bases at V and 7 bases at J, with 15 bases between the two ends. The germline CDR1 and CDR2 sequences are SGHTA and FQGTGA. The CDR3 loop spans 14 amino acids. The chain's CDR3 is CASSPTGDNNEQFF. As DNA, the CDR3 is TGTGCCAGCAGCCCTACCGGGGACAATAATGAGCAGTTCTTC.

CDR3 region: CASSLWSNQPQHF. The CDR3, as DNA: TGTGCCAGCAGTTTGTGGAGCAATCAGCCCCAGCATTTT. V gene TRBV27 combines with J gene TRBJ1-5; D not certain. Germline assignment: CDR1 MNHEY and CDR2 SMNVEV (reference sequence). CDR3 size: 13 residues. V was pared by 3 bases and J by 1 base, with 4 bases between.

The rearrangement joins TRBV9 to TRBJ2-1, with TRBD2 as a possible D gene (6 bases). CDR1 SGDLS and CDR2 YYNGEE come from the germline V gene. The V gene lost 5 bases and the J gene lost 13 bases, with 19 bases spanning the gap. The CDR3 spans 13 residues. The CDR3 DNA sequence: TGTGCCAGCAGGAGAGACGGAGGGTCGGATCAGTTCTTC. It is translated as CASRRDGGSDQFF.

The rearrangement links TRBV28 to TRBJ2-7, with a tentative D call TRBD1 (5 bases). The CDR3 extends over 18 amino acids. Germline V CDR1 and CDR2: MDHEN, SYDVKM. Trimming removed 3 bases from V and 2 bases from J, with 23 bases in between. The CDR3 DNA follows: TGTGCCAGCAGTTTTTTACAGGCTGTCTTTTTAGTACCCTACGAGCAGTACTTC. Translated, it gives CASSFLQAVFLVPYEQYF.